The clone carrying this T cell receptor beta chain was seen a few times. Its antigen remains unknown. This specimen comes from a study of post-analysis software for immune sequencing data. Study as a whole: Multiple sclerosis in the patients followed relapsing-remitting, secondary progressive and progressive-relapsing courses. The study, taken as a whole, reports: Five or six TRBV segments, TRBV5-6, TRBV5-1 and TRBV20-1 among them, were found more frequent in patients than controls. Strong co-clustering by F measure was seen for same-batch samples.

Unique molecular identifiers were built into the TCR beta cDNA libraries. Out of 1 to 10 million T cells, a few hundred thousand cDNA molecules were generated. TCRdb processed the PCR reads anew with MiXCR; each CDR3 protein has one entry. The sample records about 560,000 distinct CDR3 sequences, roughly 45% being singletons. With 3 bases clipped from V and 1 base from J, the junction kept 6 bases outside the gene matches. The germline CDR1 and CDR2 sequences are SGDLS and YYNGEE. The CDR3 extends over 17 amino acids. The chain recombines TRBV9 with TRBJ2-6; TRBD2 aligns across 8 bases. The receptor comes from a girl aged 5 to 17 with multiple sclerosis. Sample: blood. The CDR3 spells CASSGPAGESGANVLTF. CDR3 nucleotide sequence: TGTGCCAGCAGCGGGCCAGCGGGAGAGTCTGGGGCCAACGTCCTGACTTTC.